The entry below describes one TCR beta chain. The antigen remains unidentified. The treatment denotes: around 19 received Ad26.COV2.S at low or high dose, single or two shots; several received placebo; per-sample allocation not given. Sampling happened 63 days after the first vaccine or placebo injection. Donation came from an adult in Boston who was aged 18-55 years. This table comes from immunoSEQ multiplex PCR, and its TCRdb copy is limited to in-frame clones, with some not included. The sample has some 250,000 clones, 70% to 90% seen once. The germline gives CDR1 SEHNR, CDR2 FQNEAQ (reference sequence). CDR3 length equals 14 residues. V was shortened by 5 bases and J by 6 bases, with 17 bases between the two germline ends. These data originate in a study of Ad26.COV2.S vaccination and SARS-CoV-2 variants. In the study overall: The authors gave Ad26.COV2.S intramuscularly, either once or twice 56 days apart.

General study findings and limits: Recipients of either vaccine or placebo displayed similar breadth of non-spike TCRs. Spike-specific TCR breadth was greater in vaccine than placebo recipients.

This TCR was recovered from a person between 18 and 65 years old who received the Ad26.COV2.S COVID-19 vaccine or a placebo. The source was peripheral blood, collected in a trial of Ad26.COV2.S vaccine versus placebo. J is TRBJ2-7 and V is TRBV7-9; TRBD1 is a possible D gene (6 bases). CDR3 DNA sequence: TGTGCCAGCAGCCACATCCCGGGACATGGCGAGCAGTACTTC. Residues: CASSHIPGHGEQYF.